This is a list of T cell receptor beta chains from one sample in a study of T cell responses to AZD1222 COVID-19 vaccine. Profiling relied on immunoSEQ multiplex PCR, and the TCRdb table lists in-frame clones only, not all of them. Of just over 80,000 clones detected, about nine tenths appear once; the ten largest clones hold around 6%. Sequencing used peripheral blood, obtained on day 0 of AZD1222 vaccination. These receptors originate from an adult in good health. CDR3s include the opening cysteine and the closing phenylalanine or tryptophan.

V gene,J gene,CDR3 protein
TRBV13,TRBJ2-1,CASSTTTSGGADEQFF
TRBV7-2,TRBJ2-5,CASSFYTYQETQYF
TRBV11-2,TRBJ1-2,CASSLTDPRHGYTF
TRBV19,TRBJ1-2,CASSPQFGGWGYTF
TRBV18,TRBJ1-6,CASSRHRGPKFSSYNSPLHF
TRBV7-9,TRBJ1-3,CASSPMGGRDSGNTIYF
TRBV5-1,TRBJ1-1,CASSVTVNTEAFF
TRBV19,TRBJ1-1,CASSIVGDTEAFF
TRBV19,TRBJ1-2,CASSPLEVYGYTF
TRBV30,TRBJ1-2,CAWTGAGYGYTF
TRBV7-7,TRBJ2-5,CASSLGGGRLETQYF
TRBV15,TRBJ1-4,CATSREGQGEKLFF
TRBV9,TRBJ2-1,CASSVASARDAGNEQFF
TRBV29-1,TRBJ1-2,CSIKGQATYGYTF
TRBV4-3,TRBJ1-1,CASSQDRAGMNTEAFF
TRBV27,TRBJ1-1,CASSTTREYTEAFF
TRBV19,TRBJ1-4,CASSEGLHRGEKLFF
TRBV4-1,TRBJ2-2,CASSLISYETSGYTGELFF
TRBV30,TRBJ1-6,CAWSVQGDSPLHF
TRBV6-2/TRBV6-3,TRBJ2-5,CASSLAGTRYQETQYF
TRBV9,TRBJ1-4,CASSVNGKNEKLFF
TRBV6-5,TRBJ1-1,CASSREDTEAFF
TRBV24-1,TRBJ2-1,CATSGIGNNEQFF
TRBV24-1,TRBJ1-2,CATSDWTGGKANYGYTF
TRBV6-2/TRBV6-3,TRBJ1-1,CASGPPGNTEAFF
TRBV7-3,TRBJ1-1,CASSLIGGGEEAFF
TRBV5-1,TRBJ2-1,CASSLAGLEGNEQFF
TRBV2,TRBJ1-1,CASSDVRSTEAFF
TRBV12-3/TRBV12-4,TRBJ2-7,CASSSAIYEQYF
TRBV7-9,TRBJ2-7,CASSLGRDTYEQYF
TRBV3-1/TRBV3-2,TRBJ1-1,CASSQGANTEAFF
TRBV11-2,TRBJ2-7,CASSSAYEQYF